This T cell receptor beta chain was sequenced in a study of T-cell memory formation after mild COVID-19. Regarding the study as a whole: Contracting CD4+ clones lay largely in CM and EM, with CD8+ ones residing in EMRA.

V lost 2 bases and J lost 1; bases outside the gene matches: 7. This CDR3 is built from 17 residues. CDR1 is MGHRA and CDR2 is YSYEKL in the germline V gene. TCRalpha and TCRbeta libraries used 5'RACE with constant-segment primers and UMIs. Each CDR3 protein is one row after TCRdb ran MiXCR on the 5' RACE reads. This table has 450,000 or so distinct CDR3 sequences, 20% appearing once. Comment on this clonotype: Its antigen is unknown.

The V call is TRBV4-1, the J call TRBJ2-2; 7 bases fit TRBD2. Sequenced material: PBMCs or a T cell subset sorted from them (not recorded which). The receptor was derived from an adult woman who had mild COVID-19 (a few samples of this study predate the infection). Cell type and time point are not known. DNA of the CDR3: TGCGCCAGCAGCCAACCTCGGGCGGGGGTGAACACCGGGGAGCTGTTTTTT. Protein product: CASSQPRAGVNTGELFF.